This entry features one T cell receptor (beta chain) sequence. There is no known antigen for this receptor. The sample holds no much larger clone one base away, and base qualities are not on file. The High Capacity cDNA Reverse Transcription Kit was used to reverse transcribe all of the isolated RNA, meaning that expressed TCRB transcripts were what got sequenced. Naive, central memory and regulatory T cell samples underwent deep immunoSEQ sequencing, averaging about 3.57 million total reads per sample. After sorted cells were lysed in RLT buffer, RNA was extracted with DNase-treated RNeasy Micro or Mini kits, with the choice depending on cell number. To prevent cross-contamination, each cell subset was processed individually, whereas patient and healthy donor samples were processed jointly. The immunoSEQ multiplex PCR was used to amplify TCRB sequences from cDNA, yielding 87-bp fragments that span the CDR3 region. Sequencing of the amplicons was performed on the Illumina HiSeq platform. In the source study's methods: Synthetic template baselines were used to correct PCR bias computationally, reads within Hamming distance 2 were collapsed, and singletons that could not be merged were discarded. By aligning reads against IMGT, V, D and J genes, CDR3 length, and insertions or deletions at six rearrangement sites were assigned. Within each subset, clonotype counts were normalized to sorted cell number, and only after that were true diversity and Gini coefficients computed with the tcR R package. The overlap coefficient, calculated on TCRB nucleotide sequences, was used to measure repertoire sharing. Out-of-frame TCRB sequences from naive cells were analyzed as a proxy for the pre-selection repertoire. The clones in this table, taken by TCRdb from immuneACCESS, are in-frame only. Not every clone is retained; where verified, under half of the shortfall comes from an unresolved V gene, and the cause of the rest is unknown. V, J and clone size reflect that table, while D and trimming were determined from the DNA. The sample table shows hundreds of thousands of clones, and under 20% are seen once. The ten biggest clones cover around 0.02% of the sample.

The data were obtained in a study of beta chain features in type 1 diabetes (dated by TCRdb to 2016 to 2019). General notes on the study: Mean age, gender distribution, total cell number and subset yield did not differ between patients and healthy donors. A total of about 100,000,000 sorted cells were examined across all samples, and RNA yield correlated strongly with the number of cells per subset. In the study, recently diagnosed type 1 diabetes patients and matched healthy donors were compared on the TCRB repertoires of their sorted circulating CD4+ T cell subsets. Whereas all 30 or so donors provided naive and central memory subsets, regulatory and stem cell-like memory subsets were isolated from just 8 patients and roughly eight healthy donors. What the research found in general, with its limitations: A moderate but significant shortening of TCRB CDR3 length was observed in type 1 diabetes patients in all four CD4+ subsets. Because cDNA rather than genomic DNA was sequenced, highly expressing activated cells could have been over-represented, although no difference in activation and CD3 levels was found between groups. At VDJ recombination sites, patients with type 1 diabetes made fewer insertions and deleted more nucleotides, a pattern implying thymic rearrangement abnormalities. Naive, central memory and regulatory TCRB repertoires appeared more similar among patients than among healthy donors. Because small numbers of individuals were included in the HLA sub-analyses, any influence of HLA type on TCRB rearrangement was left unresolved. PCR might favor shorter templates, but patient and control samples were amplified and corrected together, so any skew would affect both groups equally.

Each donor gave one peripheral blood draw, about 100 mL on average, collected into heparinised tubes. A BD FACSAria II and a panel including CD45RO, CCR7, CD25, CD127, CD95 and CD27 were used to sort naive, central memory, regulatory and stem cell-like memory CD4+ T cells. All sorted populations exceeded 98% purity. PBMCs were isolated right away by Lymphoprep density gradient centrifugation and were stained directly, without culture. So that batch effects would be minimized, each experiment stained and sorted samples in pairs, pairing one healthy donor with one patient. This receptor was taken from a woman aged 18 to 35 in good health. Sequenced material: naive CD4+ T cells from blood. This specimen's cell subset or site label, per the study, means: true naive CD4+ T cells.

The CDR3 sequence is CASSPRFRGQGDTQYF. The nucleotide sequence reads as follows: TGTGCCAGCAGCCCCAGGTTCAGGGGGCAAGGAGATACGCAGTATTTT. The chain is encoded by TRBV13 joined to TRBJ2-3; 8 nucleotides in the junction match TRBD1. Germline trimming amounts to 5 bases on V and 5 bases on J, with 12 as the count of junction bases outside the gene matches. From a lookup of the germline V gene (reference sequence), CDR1 and CDR2 are PRHDT and FYEKMQ. The CDR3 measures 16 amino acids from cysteine to phenylalanine. This entry keeps only the CDR3 DNA: 48 bases, framed from base 1.